This T cell receptor beta chain stems from a study of cytomegalovirus exposure and HLA in healthy donors. V lost 2 bases and J lost 2, with 7 bases in between. Per germline, CDR1 SEHNR and CDR2 FQNEAQ (reference sequence). The CDR3 runs 14 residues. In the PCR, 60 Vbeta and 13 Jbeta primers were used. The data were produced by immunoSEQ multiplex PCR, yet TCRdb's version contains in-frame clones alone and is incomplete. Found here are over 110,000 clones, over 65% of them singletons; the top ten hold about 2.9%. The V and J genes are TRBV7-9 and TRBJ2-1; no clear D gene. The clonotype was recovered from a female donor in good health and CMV-seronegative. Material for sequencing was PBMCs. The CDR3 is CASSLQAAYNEQFF. The CDR3 nucleotides are TGTGCCAGCAGCTTACAGGCCGCCTACAATGAGCAGTTCTTC.